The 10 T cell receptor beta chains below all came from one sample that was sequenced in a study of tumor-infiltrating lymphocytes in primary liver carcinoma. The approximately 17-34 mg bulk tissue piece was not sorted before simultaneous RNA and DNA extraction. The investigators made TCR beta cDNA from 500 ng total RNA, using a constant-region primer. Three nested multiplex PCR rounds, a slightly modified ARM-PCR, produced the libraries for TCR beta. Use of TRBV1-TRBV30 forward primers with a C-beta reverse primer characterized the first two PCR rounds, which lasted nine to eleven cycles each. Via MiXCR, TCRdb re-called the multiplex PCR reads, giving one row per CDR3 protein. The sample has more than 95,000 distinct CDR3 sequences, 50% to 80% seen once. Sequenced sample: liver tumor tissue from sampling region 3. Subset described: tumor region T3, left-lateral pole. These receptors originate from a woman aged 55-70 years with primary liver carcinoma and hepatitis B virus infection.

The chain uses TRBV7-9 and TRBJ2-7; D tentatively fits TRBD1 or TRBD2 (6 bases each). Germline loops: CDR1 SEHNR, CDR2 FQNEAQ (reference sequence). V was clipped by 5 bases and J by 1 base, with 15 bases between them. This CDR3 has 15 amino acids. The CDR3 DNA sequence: TGTGCCAGCAGCCAGGAGGGGGATCCTTCCTACGAGCAGTACTTC. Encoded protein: CASSQEGDPSYEQYF.

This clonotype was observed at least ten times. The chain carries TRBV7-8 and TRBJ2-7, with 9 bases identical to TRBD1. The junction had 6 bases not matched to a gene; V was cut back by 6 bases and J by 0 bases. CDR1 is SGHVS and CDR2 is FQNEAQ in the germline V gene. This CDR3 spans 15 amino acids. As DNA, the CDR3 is TGTGCCAGCAGTCCGGGACAGGGCCCCTCCTACGAGCAGTACTTC. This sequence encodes CASSPGQGPSYEQYF.

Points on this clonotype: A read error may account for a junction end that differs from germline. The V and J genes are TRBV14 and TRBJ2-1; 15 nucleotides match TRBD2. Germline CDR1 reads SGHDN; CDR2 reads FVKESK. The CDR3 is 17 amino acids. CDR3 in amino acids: CTSSDPGLAGGYNEQFF. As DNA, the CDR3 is TGTACCAGCAGCGACCCGGGACTAGCGGGAGGCTACAATGAGCAGTTCTTC.

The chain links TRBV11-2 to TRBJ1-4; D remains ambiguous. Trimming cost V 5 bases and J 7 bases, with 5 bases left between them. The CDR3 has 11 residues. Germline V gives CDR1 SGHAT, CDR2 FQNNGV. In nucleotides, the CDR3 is TGTGCCAGCAGCACCTTTGAAAAACTGTTTTTT. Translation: CASSTFEKLFF.

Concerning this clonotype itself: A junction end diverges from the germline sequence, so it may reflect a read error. The CDR3 nucleotides read TGCAGCCTTAGGGCGGGGGGCAATGAGCAGTTTTTC. It encodes CSLRAGGNEQFF. The chain couples TRBV29-1 to TRBJ2-1, with 8 bases that match TRBD2. CDR3 size: 12 residues. Germline V gene data show CDR1 as SQVTM and CDR2 as ANQGSEA.

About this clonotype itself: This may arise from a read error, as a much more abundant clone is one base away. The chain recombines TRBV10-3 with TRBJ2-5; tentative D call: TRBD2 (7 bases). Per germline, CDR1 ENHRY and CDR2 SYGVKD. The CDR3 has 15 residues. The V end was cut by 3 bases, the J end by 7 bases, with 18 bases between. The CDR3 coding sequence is TGTGCCATCAGTGAAGGTGGGGGGGCCAGGCCGACCCAGTACTTC. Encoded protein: CAISEGGGARPTQYF.

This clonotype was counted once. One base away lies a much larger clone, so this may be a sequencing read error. The CDR3 spells CAWGPGLAGSGAETRYF. The CDR3 nucleotides read TGTGCCTGGGGCCCGGGACTAGCGGGATCAGGAGCGGAGACCCGGTACTTC. The chain couples TRBV30 to TRBJ2-5; 13 nucleotides line up with TRBD2. From germline, CDR1 is GTSNPN and CDR2 SVGIG (reference sequence). The CDR3 is made up of 17 amino acids.

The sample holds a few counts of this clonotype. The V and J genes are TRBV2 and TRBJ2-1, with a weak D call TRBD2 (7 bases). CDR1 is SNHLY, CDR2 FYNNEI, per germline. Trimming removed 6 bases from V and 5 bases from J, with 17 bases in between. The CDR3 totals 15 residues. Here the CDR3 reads CASRDNGGGHNEQFF. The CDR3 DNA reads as TGTGCCAGCAGGGACAATGGGGGGGGCCACAATGAGCAGTTCTTC.

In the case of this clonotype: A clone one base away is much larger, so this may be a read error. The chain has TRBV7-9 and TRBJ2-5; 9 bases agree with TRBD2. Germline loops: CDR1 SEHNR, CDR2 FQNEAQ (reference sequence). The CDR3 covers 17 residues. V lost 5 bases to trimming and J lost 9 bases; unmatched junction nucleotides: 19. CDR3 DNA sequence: TGTGCCAGCAGCCACACGAGGACTAGCGTTCCAGGGGGGGCCCAGTACTTC. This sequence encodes CASSHTRTSVPGGAQYF.

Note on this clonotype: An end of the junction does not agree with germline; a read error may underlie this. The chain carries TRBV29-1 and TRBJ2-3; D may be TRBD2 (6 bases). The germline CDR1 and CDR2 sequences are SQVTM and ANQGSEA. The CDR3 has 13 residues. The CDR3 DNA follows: TGCAGCGTTGGGACGGGGGTGGCAGATATGCAGTATTTT. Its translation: CSVGTGVADMQYF.